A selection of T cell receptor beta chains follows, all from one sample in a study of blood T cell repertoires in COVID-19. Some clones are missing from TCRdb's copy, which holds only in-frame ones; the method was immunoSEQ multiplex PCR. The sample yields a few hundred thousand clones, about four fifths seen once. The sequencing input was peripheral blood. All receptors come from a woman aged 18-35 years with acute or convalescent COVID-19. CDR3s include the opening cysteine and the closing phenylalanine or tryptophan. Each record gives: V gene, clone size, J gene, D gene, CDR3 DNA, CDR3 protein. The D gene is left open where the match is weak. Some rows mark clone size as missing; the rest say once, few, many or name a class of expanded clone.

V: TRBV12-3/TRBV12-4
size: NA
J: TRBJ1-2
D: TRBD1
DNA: TGTGCCAGCAGTTTCAAGGGGGCGCGCGGCTACACCTTC
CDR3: CASSFKGARGYTF

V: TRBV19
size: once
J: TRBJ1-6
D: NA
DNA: TGTGCCAGTGCCCGGACAGCCCTAAATCCCACACCCCTCCACTTT
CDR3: CASARTALNPTPLHF

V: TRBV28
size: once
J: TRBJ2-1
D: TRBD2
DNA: TGTGCCAGCAGTATAGCGGGAGGCCTTAATTACAATGAGCAGTTCTTC
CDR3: CASSIAGGLNYNEQFF

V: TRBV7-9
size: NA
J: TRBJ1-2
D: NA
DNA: TGTGCCAGCAGCTTAGGGGGGGTCGACTATGGCTACACCTTC
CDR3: CASSLGGVDYGYTF

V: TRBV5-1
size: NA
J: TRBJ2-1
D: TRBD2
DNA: TGCGCCAGCAGCTCGGGACTAGCGGGATACAATGAGCAGTTCTTC
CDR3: CASSSGLAGYNEQFF

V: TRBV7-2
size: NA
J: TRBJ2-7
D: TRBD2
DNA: TGTGCCAGCAGCTCTCCGCAACTAGCGGGAGGTGCGGAGCAGTACTTC
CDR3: CASSSPQLAGGAEQYF

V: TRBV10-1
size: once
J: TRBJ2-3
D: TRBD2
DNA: TGCGCCAGCAGTGGTGGGACTAGCGGGAGTAGTACGCAGTATTTT
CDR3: CASSGGTSGSSTQYF

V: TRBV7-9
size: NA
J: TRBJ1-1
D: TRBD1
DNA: TGTGCCAGCAGCCGGGACAGGGACACTGAAGCTTTCTTT
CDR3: CASSRDRDTEAFF

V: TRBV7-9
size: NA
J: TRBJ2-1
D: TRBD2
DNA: TGTGCCAGCAGCACTAGCCTAGGACTAGCGGGAGCCTACAATGAGCAGTTCTTC
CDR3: CASSTSLGLAGAYNEQFF

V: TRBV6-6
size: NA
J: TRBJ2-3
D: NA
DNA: TGTGCCAGCAGTTATCTCGGGAGTCTGACAGATACGCAGTATTTT
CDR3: CASSYLGSLTDTQYF

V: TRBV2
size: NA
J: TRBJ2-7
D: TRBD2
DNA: TGTGCCGGACCGGGACTAGCGGGAGGATACGAGCAGTACTTC
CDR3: CAGPGLAGGYEQYF

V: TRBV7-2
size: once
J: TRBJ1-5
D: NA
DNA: TGTGCCAGCGGGCAGGGGAGTCAGCCCCAGCATTTT
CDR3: CASGQGSQPQHF

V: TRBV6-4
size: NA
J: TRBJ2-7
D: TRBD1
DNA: TGTGCCAGCAGGTCCTACTCCGGGACAGGGGATTACGAGCAGTACTTC
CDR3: CASRSYSGTGDYEQYF

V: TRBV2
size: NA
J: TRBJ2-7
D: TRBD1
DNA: TGTGCCAGCAAGGGGACAGGGGGCTCTTACGAGCAGTACTTC
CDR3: CASKGTGGSYEQYF

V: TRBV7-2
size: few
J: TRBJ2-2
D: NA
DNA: TGTGCCAGCAGCTTAGGAGGGCGGGCGAACACCGGGGAGCTGTTTTTT
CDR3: CASSLGGRANTGELFF

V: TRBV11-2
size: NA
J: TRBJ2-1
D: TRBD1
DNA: TGTGCCAGCAGCCAGGACAGGGCCAGTGAGCAGTTCTTC
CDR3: CASSQDRASEQFF